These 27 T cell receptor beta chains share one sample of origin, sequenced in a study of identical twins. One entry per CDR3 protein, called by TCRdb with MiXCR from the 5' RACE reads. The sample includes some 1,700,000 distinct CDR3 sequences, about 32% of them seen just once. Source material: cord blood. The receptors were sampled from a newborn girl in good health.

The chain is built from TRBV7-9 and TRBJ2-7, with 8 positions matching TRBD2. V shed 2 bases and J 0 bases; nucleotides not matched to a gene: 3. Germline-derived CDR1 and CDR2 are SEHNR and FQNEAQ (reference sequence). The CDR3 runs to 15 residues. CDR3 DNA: TGTGCCAGCAGCTTAAGCGGGAGTGTCTCCTACGAGCAGTACTTC. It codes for CASSLSGSVSYEQYF.

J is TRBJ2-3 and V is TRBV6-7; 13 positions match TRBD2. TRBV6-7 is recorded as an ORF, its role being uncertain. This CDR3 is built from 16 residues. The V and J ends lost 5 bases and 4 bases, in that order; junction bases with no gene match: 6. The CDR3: CASSPLLAGGPDTQYF. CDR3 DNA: TGTGCCAGCAGTCCCCTACTAGCGGGGGGGCCAGATACGCAGTATTTT.

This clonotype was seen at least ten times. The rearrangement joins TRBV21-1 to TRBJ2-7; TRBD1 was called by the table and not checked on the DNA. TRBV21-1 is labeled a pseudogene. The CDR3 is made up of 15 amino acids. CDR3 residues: CASSKVGGVSYEQYF. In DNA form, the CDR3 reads TGTGCCAGCAGCAAAGTAGGGGGCGTTAGCTACGAGCAGTACTTC.

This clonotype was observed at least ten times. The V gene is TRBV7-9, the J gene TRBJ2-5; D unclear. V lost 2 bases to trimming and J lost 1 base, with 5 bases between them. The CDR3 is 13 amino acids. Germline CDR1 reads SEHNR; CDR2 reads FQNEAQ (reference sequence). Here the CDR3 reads CASSLTVQETQYF. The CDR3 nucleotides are TGTGCCAGCAGCTTAACAGTCCAAGAGACCCAGTACTTC.

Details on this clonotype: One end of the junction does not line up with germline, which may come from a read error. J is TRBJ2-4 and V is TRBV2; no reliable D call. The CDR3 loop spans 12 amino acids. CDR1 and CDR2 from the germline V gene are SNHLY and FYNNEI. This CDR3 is CASSRTKIIQYF. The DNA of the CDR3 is TGTGCCAGCAGTAGGACCAAAATCATTCAGTACTTC.

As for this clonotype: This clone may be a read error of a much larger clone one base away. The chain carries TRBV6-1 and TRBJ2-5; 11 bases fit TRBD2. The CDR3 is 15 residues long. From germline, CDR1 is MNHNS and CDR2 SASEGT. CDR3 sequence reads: CASSPLAGASYEQDF. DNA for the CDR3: TGTGCCAGCAGCCCACTAGCGGGGGCCTCCTACGAGCAGGACTTC.

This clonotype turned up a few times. CDR3: CATDEVRGEAFF. CDR3 DNA: TGTGCCACCGATGAAGTTAGGGGTGAAGCTTTCTTT. This sequence joins TRBV24-1 and TRBJ1-1, with a weak D call TRBD1 (5 bases). The V gene's germline CDR1 is KGHDR and CDR2 SFDVKD. The V end lost 9 bases, the J end lost 7 bases, and 14 bases lay between the germline ends. This CDR3 is built from 12 residues.

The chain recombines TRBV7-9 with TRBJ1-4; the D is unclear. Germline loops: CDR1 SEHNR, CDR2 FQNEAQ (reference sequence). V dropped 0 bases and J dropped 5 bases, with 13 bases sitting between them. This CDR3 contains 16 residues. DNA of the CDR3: TGTGCCAGCAGCTTAGCTGTCATGGCGCCAAATGAAAAACTGTTTTTT. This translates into CASSLAVMAPNEKLFF.

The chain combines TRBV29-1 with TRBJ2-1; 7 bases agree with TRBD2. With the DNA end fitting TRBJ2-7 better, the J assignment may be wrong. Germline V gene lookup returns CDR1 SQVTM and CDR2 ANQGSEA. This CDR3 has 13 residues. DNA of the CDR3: TGCAGCGTTGAGGGCGGGGACTACAATGAGCAGTACTTC. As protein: CSVEGGDYNEQYF.

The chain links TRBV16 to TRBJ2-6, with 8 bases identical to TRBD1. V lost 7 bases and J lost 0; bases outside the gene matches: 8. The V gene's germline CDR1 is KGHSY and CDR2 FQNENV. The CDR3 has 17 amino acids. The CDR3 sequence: CASTPRTGSSGANVLTF. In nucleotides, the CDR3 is TGTGCCAGCACTCCGAGGACAGGGTCCTCTGGGGCCAACGTCCTGACTTTC.

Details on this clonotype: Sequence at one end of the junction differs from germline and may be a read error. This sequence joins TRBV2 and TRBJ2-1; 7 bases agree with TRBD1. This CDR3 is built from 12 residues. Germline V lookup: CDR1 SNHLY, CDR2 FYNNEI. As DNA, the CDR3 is TGTGCCAGCAGTGGGGACAGCAATGACCAGTTCTTC. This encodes CASSGDSNDQFF.

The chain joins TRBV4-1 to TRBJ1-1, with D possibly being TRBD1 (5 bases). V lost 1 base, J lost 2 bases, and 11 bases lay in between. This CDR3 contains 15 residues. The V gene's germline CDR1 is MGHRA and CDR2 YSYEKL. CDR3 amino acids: CASSQGGLSNTEAFF. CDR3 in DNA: TGCGCCAGCAGCCAAGGGGGGTTGTCCAACACTGAAGCTTTCTTT.

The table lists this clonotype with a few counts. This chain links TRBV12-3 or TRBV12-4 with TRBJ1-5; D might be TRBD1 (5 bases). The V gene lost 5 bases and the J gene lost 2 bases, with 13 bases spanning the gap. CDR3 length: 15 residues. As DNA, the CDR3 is TGTGCCAGCAGTCCAGGGCCTCAGGGCAATCAGCCCCAGCATTTT. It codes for CASSPGPQGNQPQHF.

DNA of the CDR3: TGTGCCAGCAGCCAAGATCGTGGATATCATAGCACAGATACGCAGTATTTT. It translates to CASSQDRGYHSTDTQYF. The chain has TRBV3-1 and TRBJ2-3, with D unclear. Trimming removed 0 bases at V and 0 bases at J, with 13 bases between. The CDR3 loop spans 17 amino acids. Germline V gene data show CDR1 as LGHDT and CDR2 as YNNKEL (reference sequence).

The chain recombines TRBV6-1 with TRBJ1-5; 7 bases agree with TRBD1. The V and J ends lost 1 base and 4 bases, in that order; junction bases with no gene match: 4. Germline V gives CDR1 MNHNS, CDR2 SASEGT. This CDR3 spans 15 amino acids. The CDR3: CASSEDRGFNQPQHF. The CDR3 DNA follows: TGTGCCAGCAGTGAAGACAGGGGTTTTAATCAGCCCCAGCATTTT.

CDR3 sequence (DNA): TGTGCCAGCAGCCAAAGATGGGGGGTTTACAATGAGCAGTTCTTC. Translation gives CASSQRWGVYNEQFF. This chain connects TRBV4-2 to TRBJ2-1, with D possibly matching TRBD2 (6 bases). V lost 2 bases and J 4 bases, leaving 12 bases between the germline ends. CDR3 length: 15 amino acids. Germline CDR1 is LGHNA and CDR2 is YNFKEQ.

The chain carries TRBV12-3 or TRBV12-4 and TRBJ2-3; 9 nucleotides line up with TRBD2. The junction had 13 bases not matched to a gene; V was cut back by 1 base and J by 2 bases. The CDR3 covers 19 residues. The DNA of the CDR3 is TGTGCCAGCAGTTTAGGTGCGGGAGGGTGGGGGCACCACACAGATACGCAGTATTTT. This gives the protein CASSLGAGGWGHHTDTQYF.

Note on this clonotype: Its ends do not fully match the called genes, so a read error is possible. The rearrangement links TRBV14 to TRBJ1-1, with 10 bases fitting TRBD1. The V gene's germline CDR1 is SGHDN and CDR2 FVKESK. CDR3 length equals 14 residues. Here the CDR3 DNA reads TGTGCCTGCAGCCAAGAGACAGGGGGCGCTGAAGCTTTCTTT. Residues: CACSQETGGAEAFF.

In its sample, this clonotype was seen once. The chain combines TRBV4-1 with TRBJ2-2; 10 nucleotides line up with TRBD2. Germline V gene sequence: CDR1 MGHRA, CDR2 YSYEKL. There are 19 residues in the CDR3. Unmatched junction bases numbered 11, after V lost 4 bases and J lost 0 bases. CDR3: CASSPRTSGFFANTGELFF. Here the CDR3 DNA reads TGCGCCAGCAGCCCCCGGACTAGCGGATTCTTCGCGAACACCGGGGAGCTGTTTTTT.

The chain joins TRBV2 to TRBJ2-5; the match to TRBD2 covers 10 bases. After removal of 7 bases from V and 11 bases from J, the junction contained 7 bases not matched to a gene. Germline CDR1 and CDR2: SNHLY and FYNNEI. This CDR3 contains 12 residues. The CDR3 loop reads CASKAGGVEQYF. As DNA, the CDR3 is TGTGCCAGCAAAGCGGGAGGGGTTGAGCAGTACTTC.

The CDR3 reads CASSLSEYNSPLHF. The CDR3 DNA reads TGTGCCAGCAGTTTATCCGAGTATAATTCACCCCTCCACTTT. The chain is built from TRBV12-3 or TRBV12-4 and TRBJ1-6; D is ambiguous. Trimming removed 2 bases at V and 4 bases at J, with 6 bases between. This CDR3 comprises 14 residues.

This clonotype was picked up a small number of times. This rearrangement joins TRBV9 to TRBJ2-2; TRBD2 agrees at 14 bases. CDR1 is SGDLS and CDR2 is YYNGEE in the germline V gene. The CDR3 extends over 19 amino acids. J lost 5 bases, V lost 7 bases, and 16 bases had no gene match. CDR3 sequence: CASHFSRLAGGPRTGELFF. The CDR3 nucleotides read TGTGCCAGCCACTTCTCTAGACTAGCGGGAGGGCCAAGGACCGGGGAGCTGTTTTTT. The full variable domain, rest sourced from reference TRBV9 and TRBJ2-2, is DSGVTQTPKHLITATGQRVTLRCSPRSGDLSVYWYQQSLDQGLQFLIQYYNGEERAKGNILERFSAQQFPDLHSELNLSSLELGDSALYFCASHFSRLAGGPRTGELFFGEGSRLTVL.

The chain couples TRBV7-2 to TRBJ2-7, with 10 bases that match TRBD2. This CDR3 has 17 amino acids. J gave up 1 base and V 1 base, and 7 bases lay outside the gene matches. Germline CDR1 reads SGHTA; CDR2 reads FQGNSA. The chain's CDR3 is CASSLGSSGRRSYEQYF. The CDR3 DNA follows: TGTGCCAGCAGCTTAGGGTCTAGCGGGAGAAGATCCTACGAGCAGTACTTC.

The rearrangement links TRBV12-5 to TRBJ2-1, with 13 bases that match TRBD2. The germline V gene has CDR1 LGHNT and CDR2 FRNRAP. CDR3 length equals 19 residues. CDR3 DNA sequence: TGTGCCGTAGGAGGGAGTGGACTAGCGGGAGAAGTAGGCTACAATGAGCAGTTCTTC. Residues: CAVGGSGLAGEVGYNEQFF. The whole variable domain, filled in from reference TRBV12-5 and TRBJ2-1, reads DARVTQTPRHKVTEMGQEVTMRCQPILGHNTVFWYRQTMMQGLELLAYFRNRAPLDDSGMPKDRFSAEMPDATLATLKIQPSEPRDSAVYFCAVGGSGLAGEVGYNEQFFGPGTRLTVL.

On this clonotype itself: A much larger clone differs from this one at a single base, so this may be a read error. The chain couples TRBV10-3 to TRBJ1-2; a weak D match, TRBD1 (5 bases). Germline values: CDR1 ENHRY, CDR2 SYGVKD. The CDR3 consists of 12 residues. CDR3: CAVSEGHYGYTF. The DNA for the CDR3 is TGTGCCGTCAGTGAGGGGCACTATGGCTACACCTTC.

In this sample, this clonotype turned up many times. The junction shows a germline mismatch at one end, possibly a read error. CDR3 loop: CASSRGGLNTEAFF. CDR3 bases: TGTGCCAGCAGCAGGGGAGGGCTGAACACTGAAGCTTTCTTT. This rearrangement joins TRBV5-1 to TRBJ1-1; TRBD1 is a possible D gene (6 bases). From germline, CDR1 is SGHRS and CDR2 YFSETQ. The CDR3 spans 14 residues.

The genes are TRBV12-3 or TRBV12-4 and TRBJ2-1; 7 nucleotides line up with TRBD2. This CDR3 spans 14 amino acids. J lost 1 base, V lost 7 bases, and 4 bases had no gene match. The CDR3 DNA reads TGTGCCAGCAACCCCGGGGGGTCCTACAATGAGCAGTTCTTC. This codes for CASNPGGSYNEQFF.